Below, one T cell receptor (beta chain) is given with its context. The antigen remains unidentified. Germline CDR1 reads MNHNY; CDR2 reads SVGAGI (reference sequence). CDR3 length: 11 amino acids. The V and J ends lost 5 bases and 6 bases respectively, with 7 bases between them. RNA amounts of roughly 0.5 to 1 ug underwent reverse transcription with random hexamers. Coverage of TCR beta CDR3 amplification by immunoSEQ multiplex PCR extended to 54 Vbeta and 13 Jbeta. In TCRdb, the immunoSEQ multiplex PCR reads were re-called with MiXCR into one record per CDR3 protein. This sample has approximately 68,000 distinct CDR3 sequences, with roughly 94% found just once. Negative isolation was used for CD8+ and CD4+ T cells, and FACS enrichment was applied to TEMRA cells. The data belong to a study of CD8 T cells in Susac syndrome. Study-wide points: As acknowledged by the study, its TCR sequencing and HLA analysis included a relatively small number of individuals.

Input material: CD8+ T cells from PBMCs. The source of this sequence is a human donor with multiple sclerosis. This chain uses TRBV6-6 with TRBJ1-2, with no clear D. In DNA form, the CDR3 reads TGTGCCAGCAGTACGGAGCATGGCTACACCTTC. Translated: CASSTEHGYTF.